The TCR beta chain described here comes from a study of T cells in localized non-small cell lung cancer. Assay used: immunoSEQ multiplex PCR; TCRdb lists only in-frame clones, some missing. The sample contains 1,500 to 2,000 clones, 27% of which appear only once. The CDR3 consists of 14 residues. Trimming shortened V by 6 bases and J by 0 bases, and 11 bases separated the two germline ends. The V gene's germline CDR1 is MNHGY and CDR2 SAAAGT. The chain has TRBV6-8 and TRBJ1-1; D not resolved. Here the sequenced sample was lung tumor tissue, taken before any cancer treatment. This TCR came from a woman between 40 and 69 years old with stage I lung adenocarcinoma. CDR3 in amino acids: CASRKSTLNTEAFF. DNA of the CDR3: TGTGCCAGCAGGAAGTCCACTTTGAACACTGAAGCTTTCTTT.